These 25 T cell receptor beta chains share one sample of origin, sequenced in a study of T cells in pancreatic ductal adenocarcinoma. Assay: immunoSEQ multiplex PCR; the TCRdb copy retains only in-frame clones and omits some. The sample gives just under 30,000 clones, roughly nine tenths of which show up once; roughly 2% is in the top ten. No neoadjuvant therapy was given to the selected pancreatic ductal adenocarcinoma patients before their surgery. Sequencing used PBMCs. Source of these receptors: a human donor with pancreatic ductal adenocarcinoma.

This chain joins TRBV11-3 and TRBJ2-1, with D unclear. Trimming shortened V by 8 bases and J by 0 bases, and 14 bases separated the two germline ends. The V gene's germline CDR1 is SGHNT and CDR2 YENEEA. The CDR3 totals 15 residues. For the CDR3, the DNA is TGTGCCAGCGGCCTCTCGGGCGGCTCCTACAATGAGCAGTTCTTC. It codes for CASGLSGGSYNEQFF.

This chain uses TRBV5-1 with TRBJ1-1; D is unclear. Germline assignment: CDR1 SGHRS and CDR2 YFSETQ. The CDR3 runs to 14 residues. Trimming pared 1 base from V and 6 bases from J, leaving 13 bases between. CDR3 coding DNA: TGCGCCAGCAGCTTGTGGGCGGGGAGTCCTGAAGCTTTCTTT. It codes for CASSLWAGSPEAFF.

The rearrangement uses TRBV9 and TRBJ1-1, with D perhaps TRBD1 (5 bases). The CDR3 covers 17 residues. CDR1 is SGDLS, CDR2 YYNGEE, per germline. V lost 6 bases to trimming and J lost 1 base, with 22 bases between them. The CDR3 region is CASTFGDPLIRNTEAFF. The DNA of the CDR3 is TGTGCCAGCACCTTCGGGGACCCCTTAATTCGGAACACTGAAGCTTTCTTT.

The V call is TRBV28, the J call TRBJ2-1; 8 bases align to TRBD2. The germline V gene encodes CDR1 MDHEN and CDR2 SYDVKM. The CDR3 is 14 amino acids. With 3 bases clipped from V and 6 bases from J, the junction kept 4 bases outside the gene matches. The CDR3 coding sequence is TGTGCCAGCAGTTTGATCCGGGGGGGCAATGAGCAGTTCTTC. It encodes CASSLIRGGNEQFF.

The V call is TRBV13, the J call TRBJ2-7; D not resolved. Germline values: CDR1 PRHDT, CDR2 FYEKMQ (reference sequence). The CDR3 loop spans 11 amino acids. Between the trimmed V and J ends, which lost 0 bases and 7 bases, there was a span of 4 bases. CDR3 loop: CASSLGREQYF. CDR3 DNA: TGTGCCAGCAGCTTAGGGAGGGAGCAGTACTTC.

The gene calls are TRBV28 and TRBJ1-5; TRBD1 aligns across 7 bases. The CDR3 runs 14 residues. The V gene end was trimmed by 6 bases and the J gene end by 2 bases; junction bases not matched to a gene: 4. The germline V gene encodes CDR1 MDHEN and CDR2 SYDVKM. The DNA for the CDR3 is TGTGCCAGCAGCCTTGGACAGGGCAATCAGCCCCAGCATTTT. Translated, it gives CASSLGQGNQPQHF.

The chain combines TRBV28 with TRBJ2-7; perhaps TRBD1 as D (5 bases). Germline CDR1 MDHEN, CDR2 SYDVKM. The CDR3 consists of 15 residues. The V and J ends lost 6 bases and 1 base respectively, with 16 bases between them. The CDR3 protein is CASSRASGKSYEQYF. DNA for the CDR3: TGTGCCAGCAGCCGAGCGTCAGGGAAATCCTACGAGCAGTACTTC.

The rearrangement uses TRBV7-6 and TRBJ2-7; 7 nucleotides agree with TRBD1. The CDR3 runs 16 residues. Trimming at V came to 1 base and at J to 2 bases, leaving 8 bases not matched to a gene. CDR1 and CDR2 from the germline V gene are SGHVS and FNYEAQ. The chain's CDR3 is CASSLERTGNTYEQYF. The CDR3 DNA sequence: TGTGCCAGCAGCTTAGAAAGGACAGGTAATACCTACGAGCAGTACTTC.

The chain has TRBV5-1 and TRBJ2-3; 7 nucleotides match TRBD1. V dropped 0 bases and J dropped 4; count of bases not matched to a gene: 8. The length of the CDR3 is 16 residues. Germline V gene lookup returns CDR1 SGHRS and CDR2 YFSETQ. The CDR3 DNA reads TGCGCCAGCAGCTTGGCTAGGACAGGTGGATCAGATACGCAGTATTTT. It yields the protein CASSLARTGGSDTQYF.

V is TRBV7-9 and J is TRBJ1-6; tentative D call: TRBD1 (5 bases). Trimming cost V 8 bases and J 9 bases, with 17 bases left between them. The CDR3 runs 14 residues. Germline CDR1 reads SEHNR; CDR2 reads FQNEAQ (reference sequence). The CDR3 DNA follows: TGTGCCAGCCGAGGGATAGGGGCGGGTTCACCCCTCCACTTT. Encoded protein: CASRGIGAGSPLHF.

The chain uses TRBV28 and TRBJ1-4, with 11 nucleotides matching TRBD1. The CDR3 sequence is 15 residues long. The germline V gene has CDR1 MDHEN and CDR2 SYDVKM. V lost 5 bases, J lost 7 bases, and 6 bases stayed unmatched. The CDR3 DNA sequence: TGTGCCAGCAGTATAGCCGGGACAGGGGGTGAAAAACTGTTTTTT. This sequence encodes CASSIAGTGGEKLFF. The variable domain in full, with the rest retrieved from reference TRBV28 and TRBJ1-4, is DVKVTQSSRYLVKRTGEKVFLECVQDMDHENMFWYRQDPGLGLRLIYFSYDVKMKEKGDIPEGYSVSREKKERFSLILESASTNQTSMYLCASSIAGTGGEKLFFGSGTQLSVL.

The chain couples TRBV12-5 to TRBJ2-1; the match to TRBD2 covers 15 bases. The germline CDR1 and CDR2 sequences are LGHNT and FRNRAP. Unmatched junction bases numbered 5, after V lost 1 base and J lost 7 bases. The CDR3 has 17 residues. The CDR3 DNA reads TGTGCTAGTGGTTTGGCCTACGGGACTAGCGGGAGGAATGAGCAGTTCTTC. Protein: CASGLAYGTSGRNEQFF.

The chain is built from TRBV27 and TRBJ2-1; TRBD2 aligns across 9 bases. The trim removed 2 bases at V and 1 base at J, leaving 12 bases unmatched. This CDR3 contains 19 residues. The germline V gene has CDR1 MNHEY and CDR2 SMNVEV (reference sequence). CDR3: CASSLARGSGRPSYNEQFF. The CDR3 DNA sequence: TGTGCCAGCAGTTTAGCCAGGGGAAGCGGGAGGCCTTCCTACAATGAGCAGTTCTTC.

The V gene is TRBV19, the J gene TRBJ2-5, with D possibly being TRBD2 (6 bases). The CDR3 consists of 15 residues. Deletions cut 3 bases from V and 7 bases from J, with 18 bases between. Germline CDR1 reads LNHDA; CDR2 reads SQIVND (reference sequence). CDR3 DNA: TGTGCCAGTAGTATGGGGGGAGCGGTTCTGGGGACCCAGTACTTC. This encodes CASSMGGAVLGTQYF. The entire variable domain, with the rest obtained from reference TRBV19 and TRBJ2-5, is as follows: DGGITQSPKYLFRKEGQNVTLSCEQNLNHDAMYWYRQDPGQGLRLIYYSQIVNDFQKGDIAEGYSVSREKKESFPLTVTSAQKNPTAFYLCASSMGGAVLGTQYFGPGTRLLVL.

V gene TRBV29-1 combines with J gene TRBJ2-1; the D gene could be TRBD1 or TRBD2 (5 bases each). The CDR3 loop spans 13 amino acids. V was cut by 7 bases and J by 5 bases, with 15 bases left in between. CDR1 SQVTM and CDR2 ANQGSEA come from the germline V gene. The chain's CDR3 is CSAGGLRDNEQFF. The CDR3 region has the DNA TGCAGCGCCGGAGGCCTCAGGGACAATGAGCAGTTCTTC.

This clone was picked up a small number of times. The chain carries TRBV4-3 and TRBJ1-2; a possible D gene is TRBD1 (5 bases). CDR1 is LGHNA, CDR2 YSLEER, per germline. This CDR3 is 14 amino acids long. Trimming removed 2 bases at V and 4 bases at J, with 11 bases between. CDR3 in amino acids: CASSQSQGGYGYTF. For the CDR3, the DNA is TGCGCCAGCAGCCAATCCCAGGGAGGCTATGGCTACACCTTC.

The chain is built from TRBV10-2 and TRBJ2-1; weak D call: TRBD2 (5 bases). Germline lookup yields CDR1 WSHSY and CDR2 SAAADI. The V end was cut by 6 bases, the J end by 0 bases, with 9 bases between. This CDR3 comprises 14 residues. The chain's CDR3 is CASRLAFSYNEQFF. In DNA form, the CDR3 reads TGCGCCAGCAGATTAGCGTTCTCCTACAATGAGCAGTTCTTC.

The gene calls are TRBV5-1 and TRBJ2-1; D is unclear. Germline V gene sequence: CDR1 SGHRS, CDR2 YFSETQ. The CDR3 is made up of 13 amino acids. The ends were cut back, 4 bases at V and 8 bases at J, with 13 bases in the middle. CDR3 in DNA: TGCGCCAGCAGCCTCGGGCCTTGGGATGAGCAGTTCTTC. It yields the protein CASSLGPWDEQFF.

The J gene is TRBJ1-4, the V gene TRBV5-6; TRBD1 matches 7 bases. The V gene end was trimmed by 4 bases and the J gene end by 4 bases; junction bases not matched to a gene: 7. This CDR3 is built from 15 residues. In germline, CDR1 is SGHDT, CDR2 YYEEEE. The CDR3 protein is CASSQTDRDNEKLFF. CDR3 in DNA: TGTGCCAGCAGCCAGACAGACAGGGATAATGAAAAACTGTTTTTT.

This clone was seen more than once but under ten times. CDR3 loop: CARSPWWASGRAYHEQYF. The CDR3 coding sequence is TGTGCCAGAAGCCCCTGGTGGGCTAGCGGGAGGGCCTACCACGAGCAGTACTTC. The chain uses TRBV5-3 and TRBJ2-7; 12 nucleotides agree with TRBD2. TRBV5-3 is an ORF; its function is uncertain. This CDR3 comprises 18 residues. J gave up 5 bases and V 4 bases, and 16 bases lay outside the gene matches.

This chain links TRBV5-4 with TRBJ1-2, with D possibly matching TRBD1 (6 bases). CDR1 is SGHNT and CDR2 is YYREEE in the germline V gene (reference sequence). V was pared by 2 bases and J by 3 bases, with 11 bases between. The CDR3 spans 14 residues. The CDR3 here is CASSLNTGHYGYTF. The CDR3 nucleotides are TGTGCCAGCAGCTTAAACACAGGGCACTATGGCTACACCTTC.

The genes are TRBV2 and TRBJ2-1; D is uncertain. Germline-derived CDR1 and CDR2 are SNHLY and FYNNEI. The CDR3 has 15 residues. V lost 10 bases to trimming and J lost 5 bases, with 21 bases between them. Here the CDR3 reads CAILNITWTDNEQFF. In DNA, the CDR3 is TGTGCCATCTTGAATATAACCTGGACGGACAATGAGCAGTTCTTC.

This clone came up a few times. DNA for the CDR3: TGTGCCAGCAGTGAAGAGCACTTCGAGCAGTACTTC. Its protein is CASSEEHFEQYF. The rearrangement links TRBV6-1 to TRBJ2-7, with D unresolved. Trimming stripped 1 base from V and 6 bases from J, with 7 bases between. Per germline, CDR1 MNHNS and CDR2 SASEGT. The CDR3 length is 12 residues.

The chain uses TRBV30 and TRBJ2-7; D call uncertain. Germline assignment: CDR1 GTSNPN and CDR2 SVGIG (reference sequence). Trimming took off 2 bases at V and 5 bases at J, with 7 bases between the two ends. This CDR3 spans 11 amino acids. The CDR3 sequence is CAWSRRNEQYF. In nucleotides, the CDR3 is TGTGCCTGGAGTCGTCGGAACGAGCAGTACTTC.

The V gene is TRBV11-3, the J gene TRBJ2-2; weak D call: TRBD2 (5 bases). The CDR3 extends over 16 amino acids. The V end lost 2 bases, the J end lost 3 bases, and 13 bases lay between the germline ends. In germline, CDR1 is SGHNT, CDR2 YENEEA. Here the CDR3 DNA reads TGTGCCAGCAGCTTACGAAACAGCGGAGACACCGGGGAGCTGTTTTTT. Its protein product is CASSLRNSGDTGELFF.